This T cell receptor (beta chain) originates from a study of OX40 agonist ivuxolimab in advanced cancers. A note on the overall study: Ivuxolimab was an agonistic, fully human IgG2 monoclonal antibody directed against OX40 (CD134), a costimulatory receptor. Partial responses occurred in three dose-escalation patients, of whom one had hepatocellular carcinoma and two had cutaneous melanoma. The purpose of peripheral TCRbeta sequencing was to test whether ivuxolimab changed TCR sequence diversity and led to clonal T-cell expansion. The paper covers the monotherapy dose-escalation part of the phase I ivuxolimab trial, which included N = 52 patients. Of the approximately 50 dose-escalation patients, hepatocellular carcinoma was present in 19, melanoma in approximately 15, renal cell carcinoma in 9 and head and neck cancer in 9. Patients were allowed to have had prior anti-PD-1, anti-PD-L1 or anti-CTLA-4 therapy, and 40% of the dose-escalation patients had previously received checkpoint inhibitors. Intravenous ivuxolimab was administered to patients every 2 weeks at six dose levels: 0.01, 0.1, 0.3, 1.5, 3 and 10 mg/kg. In the dose-escalation cohort, 70% to 90% of patients were male, and the mean age was roughly 60 years with a range of roughly 23 to 79.

The trial excluded patients who had a history of autoimmune disease or were on systemic immunosuppression. Peripheral blood for TCR sequencing was drawn from every dose cohort at baseline, at cycle 4 day 1 and at cycle 7 day 1. The samples were taken from a phase I, first-in-human, multicenter, open-label dose-escalation trial of ivuxolimab. Adults with locally advanced or metastatic head and neck squamous cell, hepatocellular, melanoma or renal cell carcinoma were enrolled in the trial. CD4+ and CD8+ T cells were sorted separately from peripheral blood before TCR sequencing. A note on this clone: No cognate antigen has been identified for it. No base-level quality is on record; no much larger clone is a single base apart.

The paper as a whole reports these results and caveats: At doses of 0.1 to 3.0 mg/kg, clonal expansion of both CD4+ and CD8+ blood T cells was observed from baseline to week 6. The antigen specificity of the clonally expanded peripheral T cells was not determined. In the 0.1-3.0 mg/kg groups, partial responders had among the lowest normalized peripheral clonal expansion, particularly in CD8+ T cells. Low levels of normalized T-cell clonal expansion were also shown by some nonresponding patients. After ivuxolimab, CD8+ T cells had more expanded clones than CD4+ T cells on average.

Its CDR3 holds 15 amino acids, cysteine through phenylalanine. Only the CDR3 DNA stays, 45 bases, in frame from base 1. Genomic DNA was extracted from sorted cells for sequencing of the TCRbeta CDR3 region. TCRbeta CDR3 regions were sequenced using the immunoSEQ Assay. Imported from immuneACCESS, the table was reduced by TCRdb to in-frame sequences with V and J called. These copies leave out some clones; in studies compared against another copy, an unresolved V gene accounts for under half, and the cause of the remainder is not known. The sample table lists roughly 92,000 clones, 87% of them with a count of one. Roughly 1.4% of the sample is taken by the ten largest.

The V and J segments used are TRBV7-5 and TRBJ1-4. TRBV7-5 is classified as a pseudogene. The TCR was taken from an adult with an advanced solid tumor such as melanoma, head and neck, liver or kidney cancer. The sample consisted of CD4+ or CD8+ T cells sorted from blood, taken in a trial of the OX40 agonist ivuxolimab. The nucleotides read TGTGTCAGAAGCCCAACAAGAGGGCGTAATGAAAAACTGTTTTTT. It codes for CVRSPTRGRNEKLFF.